The next 22 T cell receptor beta chains were all read from a single sample in a study of Graves' ophthalmopathy and Graves' hyperthyroidism. RNA transcripts provided the template for amplifying TCR beta CDR3 regions. HTBI-primed first-round RT-PCR preceded second-round multiplex PCR. TCRdb re-analysed the multiplex PCR reads in MiXCR, keeping a single row per CDR3 protein. The repertoire includes some 350,000 distinct CDR3 sequences, roughly 17% of them detected once, and 2% to 3% sits in the top ten. Sequenced material: peripheral blood. These receptors all come from an adult woman with stable Graves' hyperthyroidism.

This clonotype was detected many times. The genes are TRBV30 and TRBJ2-7; maybe TRBD2 (5 bases). The CDR3 is made up of 14 amino acids. Between the trimmed V and J ends, which lost 0 bases and 4 bases, there was a span of 13 bases. Looked up from germline, CDR1 is GTSNPN and CDR2 is SVGIG (reference sequence). The CDR3 region is CAWSVGLDYYEQYF. The CDR3 coding sequence is TGTGCCTGGAGTGTAGGCCTTGACTATTACGAGCAGTACTTC.

This clonotype was picked up many times. The chain couples TRBV5-1 to TRBJ2-7, with D hard to call. Between the trimmed V and J ends, which lost 1 base and 1 base, there was a span of 12 bases. CDR1 and CDR2 from the germline V gene are SGHRS and YFSETQ. The CDR3 contains 15 residues. CDR3: CASSLLPHASYEQYF. The CDR3 DNA follows: TGCGCCAGCAGCTTGCTGCCACACGCTTCCTACGAGCAGTACTTC.

The chain joins TRBV5-1 to TRBJ2-7, with D tentatively TRBD1 (6 bases). The germline V gene encodes CDR1 SGHRS and CDR2 YFSETQ. The length of the CDR3 is 15 residues. With 4 bases removed from V and 3 bases from J, the gap between germline ends came to 17 bases. CDR3: CASSQSQGSSYEQYV. The CDR3 DNA sequence: TGCGCCAGCAGCCAATCACAGGGATCAAGCTACGAGCAGTACGTC.

Ten or more counts support this clonotype. V usage is TRBV12-3 or TRBV12-4 and J usage is TRBJ2-7; 13 positions agree with TRBD2. V was pared by 2 bases and J by 7 bases, with 2 bases of the junction left unmatched. This CDR3 comprises 14 residues. The CDR3: CASSLLGLAGEQYF. CDR3 nucleotides: TGTGCCAGCAGTTTACTGGGACTAGCGGGGGAGCAGTACTTC.

The V gene is TRBV6-2 or TRBV6-3, the J gene TRBJ2-5; D gene uncertain. This CDR3 has 16 residues. Germline V gene lookup returns CDR1 MNHEY and CDR2 SVGEGT. The V and J ends lost 4 bases and 7 bases respectively, with 22 bases between them. CDR3 protein: CASSSSSLMGLGTQYF. The DNA for the CDR3 is TGTGCCAGCAGTTCCTCTTCGTTGATGGGGTTGGGGACCCAGTACTTC.

This clonotype was detected many times. This chain uses TRBV20-1 with TRBJ2-4, with 8 nucleotides matching TRBD1. This CDR3 region has 15 residues. The germline gives CDR1 DFQATT, CDR2 SNEGSKA (reference sequence). After removal of 3 bases from V and 0 bases from J, the junction contained 4 bases not matched to a gene. CDR3 DNA sequence: TGCAGTGCTAGGGACAGGGAATTAGCCAAAAACATTCAGTACTTC. Protein sequence: CSARDRELAKNIQYF.

In the case of this clonotype: A junction boundary mismatches the germline segment, possibly from a read error. The rearrangement uses TRBV6-1 and TRBJ1-3, with 7 positions matching TRBD1. CDR3 size: 17 residues. CDR1 MNHNS and CDR2 SASEGT come from the germline V gene. The chain's CDR3 is CASRKETGYLSGNTIYF. DNA of the CDR3: TGTGCCAGCAGGAAGGAGACAGGGTATCTATCTGGAAACACTATATATTTT.

This chain uses TRBV13 with TRBJ2-2; 13 bases are shared with TRBD2. Germline assignment: CDR1 PRHDT and CDR2 FYEKMQ (reference sequence). This CDR3 spans 18 amino acids. V was clipped by 5 bases and J by 2 bases; unmatched bases: 8. CDR3 sequence: CASSGGGLAGANTGELFF. The CDR3, as DNA: TGTGCCAGCAGCGGGGGCGGACTAGCGGGAGCCAACACCGGGGAGCTGTTTTTT.

In its sample, this clonotype was seen a few times. The chain has TRBV7-9 and TRBJ1-2; D unclear. Germline V CDR1 and CDR2: SEHNR, FQNEAQ (reference sequence). Trimming stripped 5 bases from V and 8 bases from J, with 18 bases between. The CDR3 length is 14 residues. In nucleotides, the CDR3 is TGTGCCAGCAGCGGGCCGCGGGAAATAGTGGGCTACACCTTC. It codes for CASSGPREIVGYTF.

This clonotype was detected a few times. V and J are TRBV28 and TRBJ2-5; possible D gene TRBD2, 7 bases. From germline, CDR1 is MDHEN and CDR2 SYDVKM. Trimming took 7 bases from V and 7 from J, leaving 22 bases between them. CDR3 size: 15 residues. CDR3 protein: CASTPGEGDGWTQYF. The CDR3 coding sequence is TGTGCCAGCACCCCCGGGGAGGGGGACGGATGGACCCAGTACTTC.

Only a few counts were recorded for this clonotype. V gene TRBV7-9 combines with J gene TRBJ2-2; unclear D gene. With 2 bases removed from V and 2 bases from J, the gap between germline ends came to 9 bases. CDR1 and CDR2 from the germline V gene are SEHNR and FQNEAQ (reference sequence). The CDR3 is 15 residues long. Here the CDR3 reads CASSLISGNTGELFF. As DNA, the CDR3 is TGTGCCAGCAGCTTAATTTCAGGAAACACCGGGGAGCTGTTTTTT.

This clonotype occurred many times. The chain carries TRBV24-1 and TRBJ1-5; D not certain. The CDR3 runs 15 residues. V was trimmed by 0 bases and J by 2 bases, leaving 7 bases between them. Germline CDR1 is KGHDR and CDR2 is SFDVKD. The CDR3 coding sequence is TGTGCCACCAGTGATTTGAAGGGAGGCAATCAGCCCCAGCATTTT. Amino acid sequence: CATSDLKGGNQPQHF.

This clonotype was seen repeatedly, ten times or more. Since a much larger clone is just one base distant, this may be a read error. Since no conserved phenylalanine or tryptophan closes the CDR3, a read error is the likely cause. This chain links TRBV6-5 with TRBJ2-7; 8 bases fit TRBD2. V was pared by 2 bases and J by 4 bases, with 7 bases of the junction left unmatched. The germline V gene has CDR1 MNHEY and CDR2 SVGAGI. The CDR3 loop spans 15 amino acids. CDR3 DNA sequence: TGTGCCAGCAGTTACATGGCGGGAGGCAGTTACGAGCAGTACCTC. This sequence encodes CASSYMAGGSYEQYL.

This clonotype was seen repeatedly, ten times or more. V gene TRBV12-3 or TRBV12-4 combines with J gene TRBJ2-5; no clear D gene. V shed 3 bases and J shed 3 bases, with 8 bases lying between them. CDR3 length equals 13 residues. CDR3 residues: CASSFEAEETQYF. For the CDR3, the DNA is TGTGCCAGCAGTTTCGAAGCCGAAGAGACCCAGTACTTC.

This clonotype has ten or more counts. The rearrangement links TRBV15 to TRBJ1-1; D is possibly TRBD1 (5 bases). In germline, CDR1 is LNHNV, CDR2 YYDKDF (reference sequence). Trimming pared 1 base from V and 4 bases from J, leaving 13 bases between. This CDR3 is 15 amino acids long. CDR3 in DNA: TGTGCCACCAGCAGAGTCGAGGGGCGAGGCACTGAAGCTTTCTTT. Residues: CATSRVEGRGTEAFF.

The gene calls are TRBV6-1 and TRBJ1-1; tentatively, D is TRBD1 (5 bases). Germline-derived CDR1 and CDR2 are MNHNS and SASEGT. The CDR3 extends over 13 amino acids. V was trimmed by 6 bases and J by 3 bases, leaving 11 bases between them. The DNA of the CDR3 is TGTGCCAGCAGGGGCATGGGGGACACTGAAGCTTTCTTT. Translated, it gives CASRGMGDTEAFF.

This clonotype was observed many times. The V call is TRBV27, the J call TRBJ2-5; D is possibly TRBD1 (5 bases). This CDR3 is 15 amino acids long. Trimming stripped 2 bases from V and 4 bases from J, with 14 bases between. From germline, CDR1 is MNHEY and CDR2 SMNVEV (reference sequence). CDR3 in DNA: TGTGCCAGCAGTTTAAGAAAAGGTGGGGCAGAGACCCAGTACTTC. This codes for CASSLRKGGAETQYF.

Ten or more counts support this clonotype. This rearrangement joins TRBV5-4 to TRBJ2-7; TRBD1 is a possible D gene (7 bases). CDR3 length: 12 residues. In germline, CDR1 is SGHNT, CDR2 YYREEE (reference sequence). Trimming left V 3 bases short and J 7 bases short, with 11 bases between. The CDR3, as DNA: TGTGCCAGCAGCTCAGGGGGGACAGAGCAGTACTTC. Translating it yields CASSSGGTEQYF.

This clonotype came up once. One end of the junction is discordant with germline, which a read error may explain. The J gene is TRBJ1-2, the V gene TRBV13; weak D call: TRBD1 (5 bases). CDR3 length: 14 residues. Per the germline V gene, CDR1 is PRHDT and CDR2 is FYEKMQ (reference sequence). The CDR3 sequence is CASSLSGNNYGYTF. The CDR3 DNA is TGTGCCAGCAGCTTATCAGGGAACAACTACGGCTACACCTTC.

This clonotype has just a few counts. Here the CDR3 reads CASSFGTGDRDEQYF. CDR3 coding DNA: TGTGCCAGCAGTTTTGGGACAGGGGATCGGGACGAGCAGTACTTC. The genes are TRBV12-3 or TRBV12-4 and TRBJ2-7; 10 bases are a match to TRBD1. This CDR3 comprises 15 residues. The J segment lost 5 bases and the V segment lost 3 bases, leaving 7 bases of the junction unmatched.

This clonotype was recorded many times. This rearrangement joins TRBV10-3 to TRBJ2-7, with 7 bases lining up with TRBD1. Germline loops: CDR1 ENHRY, CDR2 SYGVKD. Trimming cost V 0 bases and J 1 base; bases outside gene matches: 3. The CDR3 has 15 residues. The chain's CDR3 is CAISESPDRSYEQYF. The CDR3 DNA reads as TGTGCCATCAGTGAGTCCCCGGACAGGTCCTACGAGCAGTACTTC.

This clonotype has at least ten counts. J is TRBJ1-2 and V is TRBV30; D possibly corresponds to TRBD1 (5 bases). V gave up 7 bases and J gave up 5 bases, with 14 bases separating them. The CDR3 contains 12 residues. CDR1 is GTSNPN, CDR2 SVGIG, per germline (reference sequence). The CDR3 loop is CAYRGAAYGYTF. Here the CDR3 DNA reads TGTGCCTATAGGGGCGCGGCGTATGGCTACACCTTC.